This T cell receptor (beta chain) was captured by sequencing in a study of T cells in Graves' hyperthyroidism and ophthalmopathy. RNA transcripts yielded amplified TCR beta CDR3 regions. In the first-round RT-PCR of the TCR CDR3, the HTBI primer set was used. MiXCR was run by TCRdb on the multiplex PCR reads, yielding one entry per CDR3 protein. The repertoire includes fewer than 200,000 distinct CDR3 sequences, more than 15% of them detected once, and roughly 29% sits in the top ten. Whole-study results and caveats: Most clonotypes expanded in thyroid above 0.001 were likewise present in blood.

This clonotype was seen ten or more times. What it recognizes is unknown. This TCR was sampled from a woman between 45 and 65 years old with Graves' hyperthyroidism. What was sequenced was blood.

The CDR3 sequence: CASSVRLAGGYNEQFF. In DNA, the CDR3 is TGTGCCAGCAGCGTAAGACTAGCGGGGGGCTACAATGAGCAGTTCTTC. This chain joins TRBV9 and TRBJ2-1; 13 bases agree with TRBD2. The germline CDR1 and CDR2 sequences are SGDLS and YYNGEE. The trim removed 1 base at V and 3 bases at J, leaving 1 base unmatched. The CDR3 totals 16 residues.